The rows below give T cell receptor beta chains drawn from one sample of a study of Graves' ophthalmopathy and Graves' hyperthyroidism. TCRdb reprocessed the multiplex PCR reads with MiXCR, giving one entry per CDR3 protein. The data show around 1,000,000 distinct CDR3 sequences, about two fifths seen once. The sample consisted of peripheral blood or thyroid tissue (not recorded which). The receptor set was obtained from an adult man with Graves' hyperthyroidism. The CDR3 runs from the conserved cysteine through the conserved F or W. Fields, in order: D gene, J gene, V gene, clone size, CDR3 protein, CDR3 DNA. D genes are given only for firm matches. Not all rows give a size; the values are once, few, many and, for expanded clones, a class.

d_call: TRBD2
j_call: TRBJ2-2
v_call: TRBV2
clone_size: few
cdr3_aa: CASREISGRPNTGELFF
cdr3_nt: TGTGCCAGCAGAGAAATTAGCGGGAGGCCTAACACCGGGGAGCTGTTTTTT

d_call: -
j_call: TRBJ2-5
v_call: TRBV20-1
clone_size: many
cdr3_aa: CSAIEPRRETQYF
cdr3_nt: TGCAGTGCTATCGAGCCTCGGAGAGAGACCCAGTACTTC

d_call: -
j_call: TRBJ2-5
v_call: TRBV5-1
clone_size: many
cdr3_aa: CASSLEGQETQYF
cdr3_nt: TGTGCCAGCAGCTTAGAGGGGCAAGAGACCCAGTACTTC

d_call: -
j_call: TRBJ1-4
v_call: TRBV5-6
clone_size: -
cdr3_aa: CASRLGLQGEVEKLFF
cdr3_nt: TGTGCCAGCAGACTTGGTCTACAGGGCGAAGTTGAAAAACTGTTTTTT

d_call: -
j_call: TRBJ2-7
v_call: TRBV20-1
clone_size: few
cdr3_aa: CSARSSGRIYEQYF
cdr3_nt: TGCAGTGCTAGAAGTTCCGGGCGGATCTACGAGCAGTACTTC

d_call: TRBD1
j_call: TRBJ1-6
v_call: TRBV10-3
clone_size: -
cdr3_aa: CAISESGDSANSPLHF
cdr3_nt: TGTGCCATCAGTGAGTCGGGGGACAGCGCTAATTCACCCCTCCACTTT

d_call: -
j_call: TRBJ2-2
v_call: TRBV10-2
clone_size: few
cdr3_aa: CASRWLAAEFDTGELFF
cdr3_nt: TGCGCCAGCAGATGGTTAGCGGCGGAGTTCGACACCGGGGAGCTGTTTTTT

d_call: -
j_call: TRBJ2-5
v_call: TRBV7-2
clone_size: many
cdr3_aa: CASSYRRGGMETQYF
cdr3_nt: TGTGCCAGCAGCTACCGGAGGGGGGGGATGGAGACCCAGTACTTC

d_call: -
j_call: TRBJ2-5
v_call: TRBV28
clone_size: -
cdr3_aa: CASAWRQPQETQYF
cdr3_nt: TGTGCCAGCGCATGGAGACAGCCTCAGGAGACCCAGTACTTC

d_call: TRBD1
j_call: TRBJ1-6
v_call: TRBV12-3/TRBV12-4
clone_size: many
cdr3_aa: CASRPEDRGNSPLHF
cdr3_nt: TGTGCCAGCAGACCAGAGGACAGGGGTAATTCACCCCTCCACTTT

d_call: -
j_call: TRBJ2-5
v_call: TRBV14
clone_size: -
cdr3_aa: CASSQDQYDVFQETQYF
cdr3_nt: TGTGCCAGCAGCCAAGATCAGTATGACGTTTTTCAAGAGACCCAGTACTTC

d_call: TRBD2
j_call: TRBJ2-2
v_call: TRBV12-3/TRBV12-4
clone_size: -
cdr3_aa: CASSILAGGRTGELFF
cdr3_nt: TGTGCCAGCAGCATTCTAGCGGGGGGCAGGACCGGGGAGCTGTTTTTT

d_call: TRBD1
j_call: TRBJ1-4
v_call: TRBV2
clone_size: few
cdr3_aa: CASSQTGGGGAEKLFF
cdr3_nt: TGTGCCAGCAGTCAAACAGGGGGCGGAGGGGCTGAAAAACTGTTTTTT

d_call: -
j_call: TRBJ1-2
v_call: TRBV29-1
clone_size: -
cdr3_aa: CSSEGVRGGGYGYTF
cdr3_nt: TGCAGCAGTGAAGGGGTGAGAGGGGGAGGCTATGGCTACACCTTC

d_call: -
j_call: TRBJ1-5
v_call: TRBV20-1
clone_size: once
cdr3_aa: CSAREWGGQINQPQHF
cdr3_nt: TGCAGTGCTAGAGAGTGGGGTGGACAAATCAATCAGCCCCAGCATTTT

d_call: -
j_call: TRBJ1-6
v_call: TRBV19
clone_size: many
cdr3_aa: CASSIGERGYNSPLHF
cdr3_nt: TGTGCCAGTAGTATCGGGGAAAGGGGTTATAATTCACCCCTCCACTTT

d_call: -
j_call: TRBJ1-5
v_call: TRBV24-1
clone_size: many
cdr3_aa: CATSDKQTHQPQHF
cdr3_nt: TGTGCCACCAGTGACAAACAGACTCATCAGCCCCAGCATTTT

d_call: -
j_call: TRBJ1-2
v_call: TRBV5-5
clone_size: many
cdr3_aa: CASSSRGYGYTF
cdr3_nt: TGTGCCAGCAGCTCCAGGGGCTATGGCTACACCTTC

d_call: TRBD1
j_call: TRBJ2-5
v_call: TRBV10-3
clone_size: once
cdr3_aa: CAISEFETGDGTQYF
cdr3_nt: TGTGCCATCAGTGAGTTCGAGACAGGGGACGGGACCCAGTACTTC

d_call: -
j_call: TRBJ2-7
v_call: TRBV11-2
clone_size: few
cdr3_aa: CASTHSRASETSHSYEQYF
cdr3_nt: TGTGCCAGCACCCACAGTCGGGCTAGCGAGACATCCCACTCCTACGAGCAGTACTTC

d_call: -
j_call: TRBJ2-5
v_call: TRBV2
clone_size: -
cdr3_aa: CASKRGQMETQYF
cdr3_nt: TGTGCCAGCAAACGGGGACAAATGGAGACCCAGTACTTC

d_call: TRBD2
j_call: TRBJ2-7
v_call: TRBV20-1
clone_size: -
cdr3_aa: CSAEAGTTRRYF
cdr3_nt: TGCAGTGCGGAAGCCGGGACTACCCGACGGTACTTC

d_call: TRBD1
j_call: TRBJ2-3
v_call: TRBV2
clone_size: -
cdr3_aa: CASGEGARGTDTQYF
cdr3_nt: TGTGCCAGCGGTGAGGGGGCGCGGGGCACAGATACGCAGTATTTT

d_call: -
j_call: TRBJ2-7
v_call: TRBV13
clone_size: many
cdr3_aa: CASSSHRANRDYEQYF
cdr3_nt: TGTGCCAGCAGCTCCCACAGGGCCAACCGGGACTACGAGCAGTACTTC

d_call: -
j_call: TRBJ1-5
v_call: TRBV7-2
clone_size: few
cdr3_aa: CASSQDEAGVGNQPQHF
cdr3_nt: TGTGCCAGCAGCCAAGATGAGGCGGGGGTTGGCAATCAGCCCCAGCATTTT

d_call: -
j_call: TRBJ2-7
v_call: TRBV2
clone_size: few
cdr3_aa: CASIVDKNPSYEQYF
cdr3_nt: TGTGCCAGCATTGTCGACAAGAATCCTTCCTACGAGCAGTACTTC

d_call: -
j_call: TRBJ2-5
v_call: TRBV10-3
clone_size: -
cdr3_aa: CAGSEVLRETQYF
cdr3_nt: TGTGCCGGCAGTGAAGTATTACGGGAGACCCAGTACTTC

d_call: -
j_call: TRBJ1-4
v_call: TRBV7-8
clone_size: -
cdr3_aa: CASSFPGRREKLFF
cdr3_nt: TGTGCCAGCAGTTTCCCGGGCCGGCGTGAAAAACTGTTTTTT

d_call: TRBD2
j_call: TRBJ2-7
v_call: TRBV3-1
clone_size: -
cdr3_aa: CASSPGISGSYEQYF
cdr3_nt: TGTGCCAGCAGCCCGGGTATTAGCGGGAGCTACGAGCAGTACTTC

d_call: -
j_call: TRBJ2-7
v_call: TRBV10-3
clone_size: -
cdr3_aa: CAISGLSAYEQYF
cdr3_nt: TGTGCCATCAGCGGGTTAAGTGCCTACGAGCAGTACTTC

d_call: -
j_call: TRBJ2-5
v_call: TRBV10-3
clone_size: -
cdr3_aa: CATHTSFTETQYF
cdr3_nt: TGTGCCACCCATACTAGCTTCACTGAGACCCAGTACTTC

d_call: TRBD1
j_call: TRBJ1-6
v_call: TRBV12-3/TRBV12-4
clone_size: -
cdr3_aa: CASSPLDRVNSPLHF
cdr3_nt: TGTGCCAGCAGTCCCCTAGACAGGGTCAATTCACCCCTCCACTTT

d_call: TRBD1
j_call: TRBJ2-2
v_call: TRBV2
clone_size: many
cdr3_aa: CASSGQGRSGELFF
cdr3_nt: TGTGCCAGCAGTGGACAGGGGAGATCCGGGGAGCTGTTTTTT

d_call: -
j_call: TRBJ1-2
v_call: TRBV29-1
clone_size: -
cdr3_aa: CSVEFGANTGYTF
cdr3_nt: TGCAGCGTTGAATTTGGGGCGAACACTGGCTACACCTTC

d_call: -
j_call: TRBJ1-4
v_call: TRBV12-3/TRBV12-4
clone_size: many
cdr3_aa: CASSSGSGEKLFF
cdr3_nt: TGTGCCAGCAGTTCTGGCAGTGGGGAAAAACTGTTTTTT

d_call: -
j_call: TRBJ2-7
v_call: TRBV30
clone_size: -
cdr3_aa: CAWSAGWVGGAEQYF
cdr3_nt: TGTGCCTGGAGTGCTGGTTGGGTAGGAGGGGCCGAGCAGTACTTC

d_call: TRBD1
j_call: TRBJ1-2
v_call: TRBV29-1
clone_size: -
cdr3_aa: CSVGQGLRGYTF
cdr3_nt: TGCAGCGTGGGACAGGGGCTACGTGGCTACACCTTC

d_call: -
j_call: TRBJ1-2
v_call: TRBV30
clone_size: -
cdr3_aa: CAWSFGNYGYTF
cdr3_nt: TGTGCCTGGAGTTTCGGGAACTATGGCTACACCTTC

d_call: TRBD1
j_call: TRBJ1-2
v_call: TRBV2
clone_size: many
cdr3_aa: CASTGQGGYGYTF
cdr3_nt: TGTGCCAGCACCGGACAGGGGGGATATGGCTACACCTTC

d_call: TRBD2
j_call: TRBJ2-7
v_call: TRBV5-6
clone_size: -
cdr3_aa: CASSPNLAAGFDEQYF
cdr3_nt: TGTGCCAGCAGCCCAAACCTAGCGGCAGGGTTCGACGAGCAGTACTTC

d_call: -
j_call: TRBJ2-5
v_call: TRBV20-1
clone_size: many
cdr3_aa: CSARDYRDETQYF
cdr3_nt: TGCAGTGCTCGGGACTACAGGGACGAGACCCAGTACTTC

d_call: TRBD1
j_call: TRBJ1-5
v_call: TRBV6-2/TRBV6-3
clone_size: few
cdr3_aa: CASSYSGRGPVRQPQHF
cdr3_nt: TGTGCCAGCAGTTACTCCGGCAGGGGGCCGGTGCGTCAGCCCCAGCATTTT

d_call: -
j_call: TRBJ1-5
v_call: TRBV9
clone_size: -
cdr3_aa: CAISIGVGQPQHF
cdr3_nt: TGTGCCATCAGTATCGGGGTCGGTCAGCCCCAGCATTTT

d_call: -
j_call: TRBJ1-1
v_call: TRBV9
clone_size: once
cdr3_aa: CASSENGLTGNAEAFF
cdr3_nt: TGTGCCAGCAGCGAAAATGGCTTAACGGGGAACGCTGAAGCTTTCTTT

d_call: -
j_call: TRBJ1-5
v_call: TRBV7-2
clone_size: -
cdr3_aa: CASSQDQGPGWPQHF
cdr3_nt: TGTGCCAGCAGCCAAGATCAGGGGCCTGGATGGCCCCAGCATTTT

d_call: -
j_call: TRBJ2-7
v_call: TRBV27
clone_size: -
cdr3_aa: CASSKGHLYEQYF
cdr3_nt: TGTGCCAGCAGTAAGGGACACCTCTACGAGCAGTACTTC

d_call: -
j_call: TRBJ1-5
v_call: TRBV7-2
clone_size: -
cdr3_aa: CASSSGLTDQPQHF
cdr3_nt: TGTGCCAGCAGCTCGGGGCTTACTGATCAGCCCCAGCATTTT

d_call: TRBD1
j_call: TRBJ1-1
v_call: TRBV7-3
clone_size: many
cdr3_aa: CASSLTAGGNTEAFF
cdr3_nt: TGTGCCAGCAGCTTAACCGCAGGGGGGAACACTGAAGCTTTCTTT

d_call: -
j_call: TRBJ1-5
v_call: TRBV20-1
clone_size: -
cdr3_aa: CSAEPASNQPQHF
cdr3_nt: TGCAGTGCCGAACCCGCGAGCAATCAGCCCCAGCATTTT

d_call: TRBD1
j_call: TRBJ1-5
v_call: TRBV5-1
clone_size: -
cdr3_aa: CASSLAGGVDQPQHF
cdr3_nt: TGCGCCAGCAGCTTGGCAGGGGGTGTCGATCAGCCCCAGCATTTT

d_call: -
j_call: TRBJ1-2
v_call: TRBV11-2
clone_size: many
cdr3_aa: CASSLERGVNYGYTF
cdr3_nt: TGTGCCAGCAGCTTGGAAAGGGGAGTTAACTATGGCTACACCTTC

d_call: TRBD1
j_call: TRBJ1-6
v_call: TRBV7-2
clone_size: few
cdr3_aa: CASSSWTGGYNSPLHF
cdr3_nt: TGTGCCAGCAGCTCCTGGACAGGGGGATATAATTCACCCCTCCACTTT

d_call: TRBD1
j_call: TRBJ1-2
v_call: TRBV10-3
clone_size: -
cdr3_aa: CAISENAGGANGYTF
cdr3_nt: TGTGCCATCAGTGAAAACGCAGGGGGCGCGAATGGCTACACCTTC

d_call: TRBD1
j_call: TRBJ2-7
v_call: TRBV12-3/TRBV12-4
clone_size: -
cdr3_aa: CASSRGQGRTEQYF
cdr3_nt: TGTGCCAGCAGCCGTGGACAGGGGCGAACCGAGCAGTACTTC

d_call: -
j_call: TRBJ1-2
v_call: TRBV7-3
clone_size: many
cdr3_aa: CASSLTETEHDGYTF
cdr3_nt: TGTGCCAGCAGCTTAACGGAGACGGAGCACGATGGCTACACCTTC

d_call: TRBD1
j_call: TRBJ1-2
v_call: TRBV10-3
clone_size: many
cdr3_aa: CAISAGQGGSYGYTF
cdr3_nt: TGTGCCATCAGTGCGGGACAGGGTGGTAGCTATGGCTACACCTTC

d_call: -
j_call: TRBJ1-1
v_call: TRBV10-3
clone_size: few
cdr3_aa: CAISRLLNTEAFF
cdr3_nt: TGTGCCATCAGTAGACTGCTGAACACTGAAGCTTTCTTT

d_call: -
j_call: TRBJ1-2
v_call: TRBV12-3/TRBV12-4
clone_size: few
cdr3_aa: CASSSRVGGYTF
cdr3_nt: TGTGCCAGCAGCTCAAGGGTGGGAGGCTACACCTTC